This record looks at one T cell receptor (beta chain) sequence and its context. As yet, its antigen is unknown. This sample was taken from a study of T cell repertoires in cytomegalovirus infection. Study-level background: CMV infection and matching HLA type were both indicated by public TCR beta signatures.

TCRdb processed the reads anew with MiXCR; each CDR3 protein has one entry. The sample shows roughly 45,000 distinct CDR3 sequences, 21% of them seen only once. Germline lookup yields CDR1 MNHEY and CDR2 SMNVEV (reference sequence). The CDR3 is 15 residues long. Trimming took off 6 bases at V and 7 bases at J, with 22 bases between the two ends. The clonotype originates from a human donor in good health (CMV status not recorded). Some clones in this sample may be carry-over from other donors' samples. The rearrangement links TRBV27 to TRBJ2-7, with D perhaps TRBD2 (7 bases). The sequencing used CD8+ T cells from cultured PBMCs, collected from culture after CMV antigen stimulation. DNA of the CDR3: TGTGCCAGCAGCCTGGGGGGGGGACAAGTACGGGAGCAGTACTTC. Its translation: CASSLGGGQVREQYF.